The rows below give T cell receptor beta chains drawn from one sample of a study of glioma-infiltrating T cells after dendritic cell vaccination. TCRdb's table, derived via immunoSEQ multiplex PCR, lists solely in-frame clones and lacks some. The sample has more than 95,000 clones; 90% are singletons. Sample: blood, taken after dendritic cell vaccination. The receptor source for this set is a human donor with glioblastoma. Each CDR3 is given with its conserved first and last residue. Fields, in order: clone size, D gene, J gene, V gene, CDR3 DNA, CDR3 protein. The D gene is left open where the match is weak. Only part of the rows carry a size: once, few, many, or a class if the clone is expanded.

abundance: .
d_gene: .
j_gene: TRBJ2-5
v_gene: TRBV19
CDR3nt: TGTGCCAGTAGACCTGCTTGGAGCGAACAAGAGACCCAGTACTTC
CDR3aa: CASRPAWSEQETQYF

abundance: .
d_gene: TRBD2
j_gene: TRBJ2-5
v_gene: TRBV4-1
CDR3nt: TGCGCCAGCAGCCAATTTAGGCTAGCGGGGGCCCCGGGGGAGACCCAGTACTTC
CDR3aa: CASSQFRLAGAPGETQYF

abundance: once
d_gene: TRBD1
j_gene: TRBJ1-2
v_gene: TRBV6-1
CDR3nt: TGTGCCAGCAGTTCCGCGACAGGGTTTCCTGGCTACACCTTC
CDR3aa: CASSSATGFPGYTF

abundance: .
d_gene: TRBD1
j_gene: TRBJ1-1
v_gene: TRBV5-1
CDR3nt: TGCGCCAGCAGCCCTGGCGGCGGACAGGCGATGAACACTGAAGCTTTCTTT
CDR3aa: CASSPGGGQAMNTEAFF

abundance: .
d_gene: TRBD1
j_gene: TRBJ1-2
v_gene: TRBV11-3
CDR3nt: TGTGCCAGCAGACAGACAGGGGGCGGCTATGGCTACACCTTC
CDR3aa: CASRQTGGGYGYTF

abundance: few
d_gene: TRBD2
j_gene: TRBJ2-7
v_gene: TRBV4-1
CDR3nt: TGCGCCAGCAGCCAAGCGGGACTAGCGGGAGCTTCATCCACCTACGAGCAGTACTTC
CDR3aa: CASSQAGLAGASSTYEQYF

abundance: .
d_gene: TRBD2
j_gene: TRBJ2-7
v_gene: TRBV7-8
CDR3nt: TGTGCCAGCAGCTTGGAAGCGGGAGTCTACGAGCAGTACTTC
CDR3aa: CASSLEAGVYEQYF

abundance: .
d_gene: TRBD1
j_gene: TRBJ1-3
v_gene: TRBV4-1
CDR3nt: TGCGCCAGCAGCCAAGATTTGGGGACAGGGGGAAACACCATATATTTT
CDR3aa: CASSQDLGTGGNTIYF

abundance: .
d_gene: .
j_gene: TRBJ1-3
v_gene: TRBV4-1
CDR3nt: TGCGCCAGCAGCCCGAAGCTCATGGAACAGGGCAGAAACACCATATATTTT
CDR3aa: CASSPKLMEQGRNTIYF

abundance: .
d_gene: TRBD1
j_gene: TRBJ1-2
v_gene: TRBV19
CDR3nt: TGTGCCAGTGGATCCTGGACAGGGGAGGACTACACCTTC
CDR3aa: CASGSWTGEDYTF

abundance: .
d_gene: .
j_gene: TRBJ2-3
v_gene: TRBV2
CDR3nt: TGTGCCAGCAGTGAAGAAAGCCGAGATACGCAGTATTTT
CDR3aa: CASSEESRDTQYF

abundance: .
d_gene: .
j_gene: TRBJ1-1
v_gene: TRBV18
CDR3nt: TGTGCCAGCTCACCACAGGCCAGGGTGGACACTGAAGCTTTCTTT
CDR3aa: CASSPQARVDTEAFF

abundance: .
d_gene: .
j_gene: TRBJ2-2
v_gene: TRBV9
CDR3nt: TGTGCCAGCAGCGTAAGGAGGGATCTTACCGGGGAGCTGTTTTTT
CDR3aa: CASSVRRDLTGELFF

abundance: .
d_gene: .
j_gene: TRBJ1-1
v_gene: TRBV19
CDR3nt: TGTGCCAGTAGTCCCACAAGTGTGAACACTGAAGCTTTCTTT
CDR3aa: CASSPTSVNTEAFF

abundance: .
d_gene: TRBD2
j_gene: TRBJ2-5
v_gene: TRBV5-6
CDR3nt: TGTGCCAGCAGCCACGCGGGCGGGGGGGCTCTTAGGGCCCAGTACTTC
CDR3aa: CASSHAGGGALRAQYF

abundance: .
d_gene: TRBD2
j_gene: TRBJ2-3
v_gene: TRBV28
CDR3nt: TGTGCCAGCAGGTCCGGGACTAGAGGGATATACAGACCTAGCACAGATACGCAGTATTTT
CDR3aa: CASRSGTRGIYRPSTDTQYF

abundance: .
d_gene: TRBD2
j_gene: TRBJ2-1
v_gene: TRBV6-1
CDR3nt: TGTGCCAGCAGTGGACTAGCGGGGGTAAACAATGAGCAGTTCTTC
CDR3aa: CASSGLAGVNNEQFF

abundance: once
d_gene: .
j_gene: TRBJ1-6
v_gene: TRBV5-1
CDR3nt: TGCGCCAGCAGCCTCGGACGGAGGAGCTCCTATAATTCACCCCTCCACTTT
CDR3aa: CASSLGRRSSYNSPLHF

abundance: .
d_gene: TRBD1
j_gene: TRBJ2-7
v_gene: TRBV7-2
CDR3nt: TGTGCCAGCAGCTCCCGGGACAGGTACGAGCAGTACTTC
CDR3aa: CASSSRDRYEQYF

abundance: once
d_gene: TRBD2
j_gene: TRBJ2-7
v_gene: TRBV6-6
CDR3nt: TGTGCCAGCAGTCGCGGACTAGGAGGCGAGCAGTACTTC
CDR3aa: CASSRGLGGEQYF

abundance: .
d_gene: TRBD1
j_gene: TRBJ1-4
v_gene: TRBV11-3
CDR3nt: TGTGCCAGCAGCTCGGGCCAAGGGGGCGAAAAACTGTTTTTT
CDR3aa: CASSSGQGGEKLFF

abundance: .
d_gene: .
j_gene: TRBJ2-1
v_gene: TRBV4-2
CDR3nt: TGTGCCAGCAGCCAAGAAAGGGGGGGGTACAATGAGCAGTTCTTC
CDR3aa: CASSQERGGYNEQFF

abundance: once
d_gene: .
j_gene: TRBJ1-2
v_gene: TRBV19
CDR3nt: TGTGCCAGTAGTATAGGCAGGGTAGACGGCTACACCTTC
CDR3aa: CASSIGRVDGYTF

abundance: .
d_gene: .
j_gene: TRBJ2-2
v_gene: TRBV18
CDR3nt: TGTGCCAGCTCACCTGGACAGACCAACACCGGGGAGCTGTTTTTT
CDR3aa: CASSPGQTNTGELFF

abundance: .
d_gene: TRBD1
j_gene: TRBJ1-2
v_gene: TRBV5-1
CDR3nt: TGCGCCAGCAGCTTGGAGACAGGGTATGGCTACACCTTC
CDR3aa: CASSLETGYGYTF

abundance: .
d_gene: TRBD2
j_gene: TRBJ2-7
v_gene: TRBV27
CDR3nt: TGTGCCAGCAGTTTGGGGGGACTAGCGGGGGAGCAATCCTACGAGCAGTACTTC
CDR3aa: CASSLGGLAGEQSYEQYF

abundance: .
d_gene: .
j_gene: TRBJ2-5
v_gene: TRBV5-1
CDR3nt: TGCGCCAGCAGCCAACCGGGATCTCAAGAGACCCAGTACTTC
CDR3aa: CASSQPGSQETQYF

abundance: .
d_gene: .
j_gene: TRBJ1-5
v_gene: TRBV19
CDR3nt: TGTGCCAGTAGTATGGGGGGGCACGTTAGCAATCAGCCCCAGCATTTT
CDR3aa: CASSMGGHVSNQPQHF

abundance: .
d_gene: .
j_gene: TRBJ2-5
v_gene: TRBV18
CDR3nt: TGTGCCAGCTCCCTCACAACGGAGGAGACCCAGTACTTC
CDR3aa: CASSLTTEETQYF

abundance: .
d_gene: TRBD1
j_gene: TRBJ1-6
v_gene: TRBV5-4
CDR3nt: TGTGCCAGCAGCTTTTACGACAGGGGGAATTCACCCCTCCACTTT
CDR3aa: CASSFYDRGNSPLHF

abundance: once
d_gene: TRBD1
j_gene: TRBJ1-5
v_gene: TRBV19
CDR3nt: TGTGCCAGTAGTATTGGGGCCAGGGGGCTGGGTCAGCCCCAGCATTTT
CDR3aa: CASSIGARGLGQPQHF

abundance: .
d_gene: .
j_gene: TRBJ2-2
v_gene: TRBV18
CDR3nt: TGTGCCAGCTCACCCCTACTCTGGGCAGGAAACACCGGGGAGCTGTTTTTT
CDR3aa: CASSPLLWAGNTGELFF

abundance: .
d_gene: TRBD2
j_gene: TRBJ2-3
v_gene: TRBV5-6
CDR3nt: TGTGCCAGCAGCTGGGGGAGGGCTAGCACAGATACGCAGTATTTT
CDR3aa: CASSWGRASTDTQYF

abundance: .
d_gene: .
j_gene: TRBJ2-5
v_gene: TRBV5-1
CDR3nt: TGCGCCAGCAGCTTGGCGGGGGGCAGTAGAGAGACCCAGTACTTC
CDR3aa: CASSLAGGSRETQYF